This is a list of T cell receptor beta chains from one sample in a study of CD8+CD57+ T cells in acquired aplastic anemia. TCRdb processed the reads anew with MiXCR; each CDR3 protein has one entry. This sample has approximately 300,000 distinct CDR3 sequences, with roughly 53% found just once. Sequencing used sorted CD4+, CD8+, or CD8+CD57+ T cells (not recorded which) from PBMCs. The receptors come from a human donor with aplastic anemia. CDR3s include the opening cysteine and the closing phenylalanine or tryptophan. The D gene is left open where the match is weak. For some rows the clone size is stated as once, few or many, or as a class when expanded; others skip it.

CDR3aa	CDR3nt	j_gene	abundance	v_gene	d_gene
CASSRTGTGYTGETQYF	TGTGCCAGCAGCCGGACCGGGACAGGGTACACCGGGGAGACCCAGTACTTC	TRBJ2-5	once	TRBV11-2	TRBD1
CSVVCGGSGGALGEQFF	TGCAGCGTTGTCTGCGGGGGTAGCGGGGGGGCTCTTGGAGAGCAGTTCTTC	TRBJ2-1	once	TRBV29-1	TRBD2
CASSLGRGGYNEQFF	TGTGCCAGCAGCTTAGGGCGGGGGGGATACAATGAGCAGTTCTTC	TRBJ2-1	many	TRBV11-3	TRBD2
CSASPRDRGPYEQYF	TGCAGCGCTAGCCCCCGGGACAGGGGGCCCTACGAGCAGTACTTC	TRBJ2-7	NA	TRBV20-1	TRBD1
CASSLAHNNEQFF	TGTGCCAGCAGCTTAGCCCACAACAATGAGCAGTTCTTC	TRBJ2-1	NA	TRBV7-2	NA
CASSPSLGALSGANVLTF	TGTGCCAGCAGCCCTAGTCTGGGGGCGCTCTCTGGGGCCAACGTCCTGACTTTC	TRBJ2-6	NA	TRBV7-9	NA
CASSLEGGIAYEQYF	TGCGCCAGCAGCTTGGAGGGCGGCATCGCCTACGAGCAGTACTTC	TRBJ2-7	few	TRBV5-1	NA
CASSLEAHTQYF	TGTGCCAGCAGCTTAGAGGCCCATACGCAGTATTTT	TRBJ2-3	few	TRBV7-9	NA
CASRVGQETQYF	TGTGCCAGCAGGGTGGGGCAAGAGACCCAGTACTTC	TRBJ2-5	many	TRBV6-1	NA
CASREGTSGGDTQYF	TGTGCCAGCAGGGAGGGGACTAGCGGGGGCGATACGCAGTATTTT	TRBJ2-3	NA	TRBV10-3	TRBD2
CASSLGQQGVGEKLFF	TGCGCCAGCAGCTTGGGACAACAGGGGGTGGGTGAAAAACTGTTTTTT	TRBJ1-4	many	TRBV5-1	TRBD1
CASSLWAGQTYEQYF	TGCGCCAGCAGCTTGTGGGCAGGGCAGACCTACGAGCAGTACTTC	TRBJ2-7	NA	TRBV5-1	NA
CASSLQWGGNQPQHF	TGTGCCAGTAGTCTCCAGTGGGGAGGCAATCAGCCCCAGCATTTT	TRBJ1-5	once	TRBV19	NA
CASSYLGQGNYEQYF	TGTGCCAGCAGCTACCTCGGGCAGGGGAACTACGAGCAGTACTTC	TRBJ2-7	NA	TRBV7-9	NA
CASSPSGGSNSGNTIYF	TGTGCCAGCTCACCCTCCGGAGGCAGTAACTCTGGAAACACCATATATTTT	TRBJ1-3	NA	TRBV18	NA
CASSVALGNSPLHF	TGTGCCAGCAGCGTAGCTTTAGGGAACTCACCCCTCCACTTT	TRBJ1-6	few	TRBV9	NA
CATSLSPAGTEYEQYF	TGTGCCACCAGCCTCTCCCCCGCCGGGACTGAGTACGAGCAGTACTTC	TRBJ2-7	few	TRBV15	NA
CAISEVAGVGNTIYF	TGTGCCATCAGTGAGGTTGCAGGGGTTGGAAACACCATATATTTT	TRBJ1-3	few	TRBV10-3	NA
CSARDLGEEQYF	TGCAGTGCTAGAGATCTAGGAGAGGAGCAGTACTTC	TRBJ2-7	NA	TRBV20-1	NA
CASSPRGGGEKLFF	TGTGCCAGCAGCCCTCGAGGGGGTGGTGAAAAACTGTTTTTT	TRBJ1-4	many	TRBV6-5	NA
CASSQMDGEDYGYTF	TGTGCCAGCAGCCAAATGGACGGAGAGGACTATGGCTACACCTTC	TRBJ1-2	NA	TRBV14	NA
CASSQASPGTQYF	TGTGCCAGCAGCCAAGCCTCCCCGGGTACGCAGTATTTT	TRBJ2-3	many	TRBV14	NA
CASSGWAGGVSTEAFF	TGTGCCAGCAGCGGCTGGGCAGGGGGCGTTAGTACTGAAGCTTTCTTT	TRBJ1-1	NA	TRBV7-2	TRBD1
CATGDRDRGRTGELFF	TGTGCCACCGGTGATCGGGACAGGGGGCGGACCGGGGAGCTGTTTTTT	TRBJ2-2	NA	TRBV24-1	TRBD1
CSARGTVRDEQYF	TGCAGTGCTAGAGGGACAGTCCGGGACGAGCAGTACTTC	TRBJ2-7	NA	TRBV20-1	NA
CASSGAGSGYNSPLHF	TGTGCCAGCAGTGGGGCAGGGAGTGGCTATAATTCACCCCTCCACTTT	TRBJ1-6	NA	TRBV19	NA
CASSLSRGSHEQYF	TGTGCCAGCAGCTTATCCCGGGGATCCCACGAGCAGTACTTC	TRBJ2-7	few	TRBV6-5	NA
CSAKYPTGTDTQYF	TGCAGTGCCAAATACCCGACGGGCACAGATACGCAGTATTTT	TRBJ2-3	NA	TRBV20-1	NA
CASSQEDSSTDTQYF	TGTGCCAGCAGCCAAGAAGACAGTAGCACAGATACGCAGTATTTT	TRBJ2-3	NA	TRBV4-2	NA
CASSPRTGNEKLFF	TGTGCCAGCAGCCCGCGGACAGGGAACGAAAAACTGTTTTTT	TRBJ1-4	NA	TRBV14	TRBD1
CAISGTNQETQYF	TGTGCCATCAGTGGCACAAACCAAGAGACCCAGTACTTC	TRBJ2-5	NA	TRBV10-3	NA
CSANRGAYNEQFF	TGCAGCGCCAACAGGGGCGCCTACAATGAGCAGTTCTTC	TRBJ2-1	many	TRBV29-1	TRBD1
CASSLYVREGYTF	TGTGCCAGCAGCTTGTACGTCCGGGAGGGCTACACCTTC	TRBJ1-2	NA	TRBV7-9	NA
CASSLEVGNTIYF	TGTGCCAGCAGCTTGGAGGTCGGAAACACCATATATTTT	TRBJ1-3	many	TRBV5-8	NA
CASSSRGTGAYEQYF	TGTGCCAGCAGCTCCCGCGGGACAGGGGCCTACGAGCAGTACTTC	TRBJ2-7	once	TRBV2	TRBD1
CASSGGDDYTDTQYF	TGTGCCAGCAGCGGGGGGGACGATTACACAGATACGCAGTATTTT	TRBJ2-3	NA	TRBV7-9	TRBD2
CSVGQGNSNQPQHF	TGCAGCGTTGGACAGGGCAATAGCAATCAGCCCCAGCATTTT	TRBJ1-5	NA	TRBV29-1	TRBD1
CASSTDRLNTEAFF	TGTGCCAGTAGTACGGACAGGTTGAACACTGAAGCTTTCTTT	TRBJ1-1	NA	TRBV19	TRBD1
CSARGGQDYEQYF	TGCAGTGCTAGAGGGGGACAGGACTACGAGCAGTACTTC	TRBJ2-7	few	TRBV20-1	TRBD1